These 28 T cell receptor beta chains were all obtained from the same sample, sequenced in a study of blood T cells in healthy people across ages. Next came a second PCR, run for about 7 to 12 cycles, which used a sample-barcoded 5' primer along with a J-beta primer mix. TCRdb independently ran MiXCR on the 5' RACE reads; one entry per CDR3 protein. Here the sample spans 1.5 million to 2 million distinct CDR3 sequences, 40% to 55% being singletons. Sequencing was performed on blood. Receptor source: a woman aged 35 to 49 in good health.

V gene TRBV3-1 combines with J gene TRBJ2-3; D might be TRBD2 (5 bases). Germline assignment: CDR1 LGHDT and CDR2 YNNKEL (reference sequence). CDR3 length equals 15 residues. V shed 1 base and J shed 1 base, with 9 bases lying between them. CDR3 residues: CASSQVPAGTDTQYF. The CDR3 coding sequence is TGTGCCAGCAGCCAAGTGCCAGCGGGCACAGATACGCAGTATTTT.

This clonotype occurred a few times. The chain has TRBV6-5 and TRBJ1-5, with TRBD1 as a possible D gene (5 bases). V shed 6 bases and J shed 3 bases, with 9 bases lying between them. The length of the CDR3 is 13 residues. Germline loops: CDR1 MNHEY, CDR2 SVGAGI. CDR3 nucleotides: TGTGCCAGCAGAAAACAGGTCAATCAGCCCCAGCATTTT. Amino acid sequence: CASRKQVNQPQHF.

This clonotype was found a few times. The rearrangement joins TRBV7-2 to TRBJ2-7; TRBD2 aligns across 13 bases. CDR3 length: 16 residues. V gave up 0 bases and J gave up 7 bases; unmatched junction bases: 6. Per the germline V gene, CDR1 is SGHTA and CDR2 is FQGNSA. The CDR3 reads CASSLAQTSGGWEQYF. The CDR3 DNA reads TGTGCCAGCAGCTTAGCCCAGACTAGCGGGGGGTGGGAGCAGTACTTC.

Written as DNA, the CDR3 is TGTGCCAGCAGCTTGGACAGCGTTACGCAGTATTTT. It yields the protein CASSLDSVTQYF. The J gene is TRBJ2-3, the V gene TRBV5-6; D is unresolved. The CDR3 has 12 residues. Trimming shortened V by 0 bases and J by 8 bases, and 7 bases separated the two germline ends. The germline CDR1 and CDR2 sequences are SGHDT and YYEEEE.

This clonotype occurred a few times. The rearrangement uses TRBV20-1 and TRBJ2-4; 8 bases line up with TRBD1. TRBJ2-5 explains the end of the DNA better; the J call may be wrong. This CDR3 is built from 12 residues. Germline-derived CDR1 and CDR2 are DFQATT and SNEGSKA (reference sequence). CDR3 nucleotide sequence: TGCAGTGCGAGGACAGGGTTTGAGACCCAGTACTTC. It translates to CSARTGFETQYF.

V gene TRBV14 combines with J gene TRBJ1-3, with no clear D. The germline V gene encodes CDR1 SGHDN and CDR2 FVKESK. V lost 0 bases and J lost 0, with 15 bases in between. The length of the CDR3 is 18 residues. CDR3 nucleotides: TGTGCCAGCAGCCAAGATCGAGACACCCCGAGCTCTGGAAACACCATATATTTT. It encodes CASSQDRDTPSSGNTIYF.

The CDR3, as DNA: TGCAGTGCCCAAAGGTTCGTCCCCGGGGAGCTGTTTTTT. This translates into CSAQRFVPGELFF. The chain joins TRBV20-1 to TRBJ2-2; D unclear. V gave up 6 bases and J gave up 6 bases, with 14 bases separating them. This CDR3 spans 13 amino acids. The germline V gene encodes CDR1 DFQATT and CDR2 SNEGSKA (reference sequence).

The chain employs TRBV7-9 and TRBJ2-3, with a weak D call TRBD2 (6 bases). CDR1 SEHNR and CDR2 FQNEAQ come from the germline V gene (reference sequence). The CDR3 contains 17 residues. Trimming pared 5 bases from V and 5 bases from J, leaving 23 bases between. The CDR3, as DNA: TGTGCCAGCAGCCTAGAGAGGGGACTCATAGGCGTAGATACGCAGTATTTT. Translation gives CASSLERGLIGVDTQYF.

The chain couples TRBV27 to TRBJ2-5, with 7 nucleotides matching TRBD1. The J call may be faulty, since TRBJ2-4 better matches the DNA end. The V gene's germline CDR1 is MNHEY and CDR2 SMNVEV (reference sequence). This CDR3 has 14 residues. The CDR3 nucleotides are TGTGCCAGCAGTCGGACAGGTCCTGGGGACATTCAGTACTTC. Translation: CASSRTGPGDIQYF.

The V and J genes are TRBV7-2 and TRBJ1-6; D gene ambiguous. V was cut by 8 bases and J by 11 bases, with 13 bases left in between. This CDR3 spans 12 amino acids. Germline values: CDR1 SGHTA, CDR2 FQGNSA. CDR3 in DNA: TGTGCCAGCGGGCTAATGGGAACACCCCTCCACTTT. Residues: CASGLMGTPLHF.

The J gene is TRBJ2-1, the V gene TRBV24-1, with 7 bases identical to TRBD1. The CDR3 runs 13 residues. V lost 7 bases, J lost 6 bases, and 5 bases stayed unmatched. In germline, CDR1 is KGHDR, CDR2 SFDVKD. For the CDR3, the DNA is TGTGCCACCAGCTCGACAGGGCTCAATGAGCAGTTCTTC. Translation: CATSSTGLNEQFF.

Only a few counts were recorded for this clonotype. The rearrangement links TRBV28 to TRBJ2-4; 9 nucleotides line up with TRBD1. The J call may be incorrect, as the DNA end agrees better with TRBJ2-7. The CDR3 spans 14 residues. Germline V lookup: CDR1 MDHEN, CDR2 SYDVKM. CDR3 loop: CASLEGTGLYEQYF. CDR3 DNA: TGTGCCAGCTTAGAAGGGACAGGGCTTTACGAGCAGTACTTC.

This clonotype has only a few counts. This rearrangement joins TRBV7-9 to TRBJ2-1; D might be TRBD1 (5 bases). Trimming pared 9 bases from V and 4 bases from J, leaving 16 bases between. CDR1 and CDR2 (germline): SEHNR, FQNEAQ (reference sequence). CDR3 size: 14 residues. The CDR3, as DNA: TGTGCCAGGGGAACAGACGGACAATACAATGAGCAGTTCTTC. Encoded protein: CARGTDGQYNEQFF. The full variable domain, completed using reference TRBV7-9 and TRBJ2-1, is DTGVSQNPRHKITKRGQNVTFRCDPISEHNRLYWYRQTLGQGPEFLTYFQNEAQLEKSRLLSDRFSAERPKGSFSTLEIQRTEQGDSAMYLCARGTDGQYNEQFFGPGTRLTVL.

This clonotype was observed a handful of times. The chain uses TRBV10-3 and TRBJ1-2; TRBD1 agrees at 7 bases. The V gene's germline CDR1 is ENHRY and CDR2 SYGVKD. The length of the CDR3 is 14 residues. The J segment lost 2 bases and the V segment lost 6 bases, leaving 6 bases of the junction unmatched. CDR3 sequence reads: CAIRMGTENYGYTF. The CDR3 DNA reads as TGTGCCATCAGGATGGGGACAGAAAACTATGGCTACACCTTC.

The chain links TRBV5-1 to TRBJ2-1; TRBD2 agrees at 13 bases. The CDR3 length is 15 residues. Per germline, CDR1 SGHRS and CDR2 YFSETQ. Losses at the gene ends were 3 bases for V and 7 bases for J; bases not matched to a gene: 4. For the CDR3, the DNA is TGCGCCAGCAGCTCCGGGACTAGCGGGGTAAATGAGCAGTTCTTC. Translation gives CASSSGTSGVNEQFF.

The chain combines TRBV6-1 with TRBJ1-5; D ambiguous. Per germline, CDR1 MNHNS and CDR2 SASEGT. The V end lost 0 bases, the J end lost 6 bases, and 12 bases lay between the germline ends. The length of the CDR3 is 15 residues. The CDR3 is CASSEAGPAGQPQHF. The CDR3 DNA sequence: TGTGCCAGCAGTGAAGCGGGCCCGGCGGGTCAGCCCCAGCATTTT.

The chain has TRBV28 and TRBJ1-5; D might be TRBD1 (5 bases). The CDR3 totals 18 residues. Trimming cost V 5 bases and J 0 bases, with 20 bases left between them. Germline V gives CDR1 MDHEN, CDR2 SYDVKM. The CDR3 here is CASSPSPTASYSNQPQHF. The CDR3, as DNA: TGTGCCAGCAGTCCCTCCCCGACAGCGTCTTATAGCAATCAGCCCCAGCATTTT.

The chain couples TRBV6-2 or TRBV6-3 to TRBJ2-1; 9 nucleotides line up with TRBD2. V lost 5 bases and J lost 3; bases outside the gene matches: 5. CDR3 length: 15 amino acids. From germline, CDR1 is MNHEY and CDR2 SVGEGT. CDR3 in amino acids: CASSNSGGSYNEQFF. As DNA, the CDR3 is TGTGCCAGCAGTAATAGCGGGGGAAGCTACAATGAGCAGTTCTTC.

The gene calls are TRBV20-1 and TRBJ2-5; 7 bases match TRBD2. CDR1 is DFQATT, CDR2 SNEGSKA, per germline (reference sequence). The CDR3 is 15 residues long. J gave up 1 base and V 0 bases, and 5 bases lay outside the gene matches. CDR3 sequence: CSARDSTSAQETQYF. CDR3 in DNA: TGCAGTGCTAGAGACTCAACTAGCGCCCAAGAGACCCAGTACTTC.

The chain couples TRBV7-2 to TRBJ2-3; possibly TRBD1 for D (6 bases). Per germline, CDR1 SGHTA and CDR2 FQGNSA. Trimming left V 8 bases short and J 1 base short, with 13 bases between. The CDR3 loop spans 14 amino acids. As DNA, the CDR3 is TGTGCCAGCGCGAAGACAGGACGCACAGATACGCAGTATTTT. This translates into CASAKTGRTDTQYF. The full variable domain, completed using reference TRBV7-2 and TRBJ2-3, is GAGVSQSPSNKVTEKGKDVELRCDPISGHTALYWYRQSLGQGLEFLIYFQGNSAPDKSGLPSDRFSAERTGGSVSTLTIQRTQQEDSAVYLCASAKTGRTDTQYFGPGTRLTVL.

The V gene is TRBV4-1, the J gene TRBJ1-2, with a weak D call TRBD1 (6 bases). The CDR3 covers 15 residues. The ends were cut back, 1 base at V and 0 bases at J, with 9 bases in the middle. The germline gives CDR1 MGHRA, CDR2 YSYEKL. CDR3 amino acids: CASSQGPGANYGYTF. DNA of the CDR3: TGCGCCAGCAGCCAAGGCCCAGGGGCTAACTATGGCTACACCTTC.

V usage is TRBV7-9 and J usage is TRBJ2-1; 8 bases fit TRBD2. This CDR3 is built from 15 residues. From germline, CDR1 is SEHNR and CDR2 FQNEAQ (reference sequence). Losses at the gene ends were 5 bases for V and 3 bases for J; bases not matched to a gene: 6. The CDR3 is CASSPISGDYNEQFF. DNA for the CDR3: TGTGCCAGCAGCCCGATTAGCGGGGACTACAATGAGCAGTTCTTC.

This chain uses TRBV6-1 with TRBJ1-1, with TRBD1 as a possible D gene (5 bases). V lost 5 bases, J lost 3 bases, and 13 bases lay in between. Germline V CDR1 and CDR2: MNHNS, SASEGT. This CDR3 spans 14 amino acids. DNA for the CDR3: TGTGCCAGCAGTTCCAGCGACAGATACACTGAAGCTTTCTTT. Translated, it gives CASSSSDRYTEAFF.

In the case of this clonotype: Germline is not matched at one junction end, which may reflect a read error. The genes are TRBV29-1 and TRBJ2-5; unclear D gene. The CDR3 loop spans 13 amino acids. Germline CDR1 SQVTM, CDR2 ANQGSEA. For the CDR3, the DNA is TGCGGCGTTGACGGTTTAGATGGAGAGACCCAGTACTTC. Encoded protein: CGVDGLDGETQYF.

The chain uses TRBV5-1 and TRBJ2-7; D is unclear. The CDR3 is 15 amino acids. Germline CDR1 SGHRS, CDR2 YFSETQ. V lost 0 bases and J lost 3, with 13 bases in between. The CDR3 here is CASSLEIRPFYEQYF. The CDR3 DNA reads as TGCGCCAGCAGCTTGGAAATCAGGCCCTTCTACGAGCAGTACTTC.

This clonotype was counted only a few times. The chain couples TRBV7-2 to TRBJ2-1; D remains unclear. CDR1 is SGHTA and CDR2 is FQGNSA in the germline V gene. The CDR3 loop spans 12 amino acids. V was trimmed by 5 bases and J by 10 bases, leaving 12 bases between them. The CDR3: CASSLRTREQFF. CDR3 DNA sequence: TGTGCCAGCAGCCTCCGGACGAGGGAGCAGTTCTTC.

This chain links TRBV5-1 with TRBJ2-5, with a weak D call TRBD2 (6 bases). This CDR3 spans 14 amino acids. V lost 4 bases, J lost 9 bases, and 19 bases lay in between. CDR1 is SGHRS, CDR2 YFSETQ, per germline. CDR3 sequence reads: CASSNWTGPGAQYF. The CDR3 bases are TGCGCCAGCAGCAATTGGACGGGCCCGGGGGCCCAGTACTTC. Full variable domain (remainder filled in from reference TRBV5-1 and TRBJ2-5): KAGVTQTPRYLIKTRGQQVTLSCSPISGHRSVSWYQQTPGQGLQFLFEYFSETQRNKGNFPGRFSGRQFSNSRSEMNVSTLELGDSALYLCASSNWTGPGAQYFGPGTRLLVL.

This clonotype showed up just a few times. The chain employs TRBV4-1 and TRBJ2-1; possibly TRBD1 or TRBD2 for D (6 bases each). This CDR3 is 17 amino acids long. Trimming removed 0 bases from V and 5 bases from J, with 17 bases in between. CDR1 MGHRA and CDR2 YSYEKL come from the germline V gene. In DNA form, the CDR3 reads TGCGCCAGCAGCCAAGATCAGGGGACTGTCCGAAACAATGAGCAGTTCTTC. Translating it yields CASSQDQGTVRNNEQFF.